The clone carrying this TCR beta chain was found a few times. The antigen is not known. The data stem from a study of beta chain features in type 1 diabetes. V shed 2 bases, J shed 8 bases, and the junction held 12 bases outside the gene matches. Germline lookup yields CDR1 SGHDT and CDR2 YYEEEE. This CDR3 is built from 17 residues. Overall study results and limits: People with Type 1 diabetes carried modestly yet significantly shorter TCRB CDR3s in all four CD4+ subsets. Patients and controls would be equally affected if PCR favored shorter templates.

Sequencing targeted expressed TCRB transcripts, as all isolated RNA had been reverse transcribed. Some clones are missing from TCRdb's copy, which holds only in-frame ones; the method was immunoSEQ multiplex PCR. This repertoire shows approximately 600,000 clones, roughly 12% found once; its top ten account for more than 0.09%. The chain is built from TRBV5-6 and TRBJ1-6, with 8 bases that match TRBD1. Source material: naive CD4+ T cells from blood. The clonotype was recovered from a young man with type 1 diabetes. As DNA, the CDR3 is TGTGCCAGCAGCTTAAGACAGGGGTGGGATCGGGATTCACCCCTCCACTTT. It translates to CASSLRQGWDRDSPLHF. The full variable domain, its missing parts supplied by reference TRBV5-6 and TRBJ1-6, is DAGVTQSPTHLIKTRGQQVTLRCSPKSGHDTVSWYQQALGQGPQFIFQYYEEEERQRGNFPDRFSGHQFPNYSSELNVNALLLGDSALYLCASSLRQGWDRDSPLHFGNGTRLTVT.